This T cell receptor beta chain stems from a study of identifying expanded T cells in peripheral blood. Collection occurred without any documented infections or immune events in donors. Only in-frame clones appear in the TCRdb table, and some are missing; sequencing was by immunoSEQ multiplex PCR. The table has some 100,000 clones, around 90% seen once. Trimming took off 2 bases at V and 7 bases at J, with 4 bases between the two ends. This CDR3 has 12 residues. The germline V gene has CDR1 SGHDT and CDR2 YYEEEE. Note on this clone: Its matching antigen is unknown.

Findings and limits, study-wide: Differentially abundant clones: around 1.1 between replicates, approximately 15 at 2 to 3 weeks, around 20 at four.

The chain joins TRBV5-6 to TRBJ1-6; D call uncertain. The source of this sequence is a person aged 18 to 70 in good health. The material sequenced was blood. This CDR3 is CASSFGNSPLHF. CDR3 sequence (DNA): TGTGCCAGCAGCTTCGGAAATTCACCCCTCCACTTT.